This entry is about one TCR beta chain. Its antigen is still unknown. The sample originates from a study of cytomegalovirus exposure and HLA in healthy donors. Turning to the study itself: It was reported in a later analysis that the same platform had been used for the 120 or so validation repertoires as for the 666 first-cohort repertoires. The study, taken as a whole, reports: The classifier reportedly diagnosed cytomegalovirus status with high sensitivity and specificity. Altogether, some 160 TCR beta chains were recorded as cytomegalovirus-associated. The CMV antigen specificity of a few CMV-associated chains was confirmed through in vitro analysis.

From germline, CDR1 is SGDLS and CDR2 YYNGEE. V lost 4 bases and J 4 bases, leaving 14 bases between the germline ends. This CDR3 has 14 amino acids. Using immunoSEQ multiplex PCR, the repertoire was profiled, and TCRdb retains in-frame clones only, with some absent. This sample has some 110,000 clones; 70% to 90% occur once, and the top ten carry about 1.7%. This chain connects TRBV9 to TRBJ1-1; no clear D gene. This clonotype originated in a man younger than 35 in good health and CMV-seronegative. The sequencing input was PBMCs. DNA of the CDR3: TGTGCCAGCAGCACCACACCGGAGAGCACTGAAGCTTTCTTT. It yields the protein CASSTTPESTEAFF.